The entry below gives a single T cell receptor beta chain sequence along with its context. Its antigen is not identified. From its re-call of the 5' RACE reads, TCRdb lists each CDR3 protein once, without DNA. In all, the sample yields around 99,000 distinct CDR3 sequences. The sample belongs to a study of monozygotic twins with inflammatory bowel disease. Findings and caveats of the study: Clonotype sharing was lower in IBD patients than healthy twins, most markedly with disease activity. Immunosuppressive treatments were not uniform, and this may have added variability to patient repertoires. Healthy co-twins exceeded IBD patients in TCRbeta diversity as measured by inverse Simpson.

Germline CDR1 and CDR2: SGHAT and FQNNGV. The CDR3 sequence is 15 residues long. Collection of a roughly 2.5 ml blood sample took place per donor. The sample comprised blood. The clonotype was recovered from a human donor with ulcerative colitis or Crohn's disease, or a healthy co-twin of an affected twin (not recorded which). The genes are TRBV11-2 and TRBJ2-3; without DNA, the TCRdb call of TRBD2 cannot be checked. This chain's CDR3 is CASSLGAGTSGTQYF.